The entry that follows covers one TCR beta chain sequence. Treatment specified: preoperative locoregional IRX-2 cytokine immunotherapy. Samples came from a phase Ib trial of preoperative locoregional IRX-2 cytokine immunotherapy. Sequencing was performed with immunoSEQ multiplex PCR; in TCRdb, only in-frame clones are kept and a portion is missing. The repertoire holds more than 6,500 clones, with about 84% as singletons. The entry originates in a study of preoperative IRX-2 immunotherapy in early breast cancer. In germline, CDR1 is KGHSH, CDR2 LQKENI. This CDR3 spans 14 amino acids. The chain couples TRBV18 to TRBJ2-2; no firm D call. This sequence originates from a human donor with breast cancer. This specimen was tumor tissue, taken after IRX-2 immunotherapy. CDR3 coding DNA: TGTTCCCAGCCCAGGACGGTGAACACCGGGGAGCTGTTTTTT. This encodes CSQPRTVNTGELFF.